The clone carrying this T cell receptor (beta chain) came up once. Its antigen is not known. This specimen comes from a study of cytomegalovirus exposure and HLA in healthy donors. Study information: Tens of millions of unique TCRs, all from HLA-typed donors, were included in an early release of the data.

PCR used 60 Vbeta primers and 13 Jbeta primers. This table comes from immunoSEQ multiplex PCR, and its TCRdb copy is limited to in-frame clones, with some not included. The data show approximately 78,000 clones, with approximately 70% seen just once and 20% to 25% held by the top ten. These donors counted as nominally healthy when sampled, but unrecorded immune exposures were likely. There are 14 residues in the CDR3. Germline CDR1 is SGDLS and CDR2 is YYNGEE. The V end lost 0 bases, the J end lost 6 bases, and 11 bases lay between the germline ends. Overall study results and limits: The listing of some 170 TCR beta chains classed them as cytomegalovirus-associated. Sequencing likely generated an artifact that appeared as a cluster of highly shared sequence variants.

Sequencing was done on a sample of PBMCs. The chain links TRBV9 to TRBJ2-3, with D possibly being TRBD2 (5 bases). The TCR comes from a man aged 35-49 years in good health and CMV-seropositive. CDR3 residues: CASSVGRRVDTQYF. As DNA, the CDR3 is TGTGCCAGCAGCGTAGGTCGGCGGGTCGATACGCAGTATTTT.